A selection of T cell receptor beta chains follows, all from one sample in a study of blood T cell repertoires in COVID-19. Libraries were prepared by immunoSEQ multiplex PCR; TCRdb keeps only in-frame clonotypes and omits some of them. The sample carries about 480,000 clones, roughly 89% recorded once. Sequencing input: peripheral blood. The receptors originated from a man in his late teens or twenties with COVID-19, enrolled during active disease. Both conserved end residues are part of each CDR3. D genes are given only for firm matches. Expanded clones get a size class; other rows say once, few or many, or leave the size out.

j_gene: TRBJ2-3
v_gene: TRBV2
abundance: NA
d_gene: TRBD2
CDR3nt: TGTGCCAGCAGGGGTCCGGCGTTGACTAGCGGGGGACGAGATACGCAGTATTTT
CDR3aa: CASRGPALTSGGRDTQYF

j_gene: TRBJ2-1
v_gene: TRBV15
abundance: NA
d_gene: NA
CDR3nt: TGTGCCACCAGCAGAGATCGCGGGTCTTTATGGCAGTTCTTC
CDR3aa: CATSRDRGSLWQFF

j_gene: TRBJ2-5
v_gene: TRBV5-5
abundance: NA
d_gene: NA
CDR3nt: TGTGCCAGCAGCTTGGGAGGAGGACTGCTTAGTGTTGAGACCCAGTACTTC
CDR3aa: CASSLGGGLLSVETQYF

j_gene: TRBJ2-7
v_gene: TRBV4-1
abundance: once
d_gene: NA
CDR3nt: TGCGCCAGCAGCCAAGATAGGCAGGTCGAGCAGTACTTC
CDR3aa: CASSQDRQVEQYF

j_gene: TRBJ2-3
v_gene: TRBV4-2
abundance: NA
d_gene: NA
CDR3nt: TGTGCCAGCAGCCAAGATGGGGGGGGGCAGAGAGATACGCAGTATTTT
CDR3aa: CASSQDGGGQRDTQYF

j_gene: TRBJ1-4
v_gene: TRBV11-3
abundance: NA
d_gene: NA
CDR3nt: TGTGCCAGCAGCTTAAGGGGGTTAAATGAAAAACTGTTTTTT
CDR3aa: CASSLRGLNEKLFF

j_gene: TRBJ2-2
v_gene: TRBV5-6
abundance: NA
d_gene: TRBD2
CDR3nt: TGTGCCAGCAGCCCCGGGGTAGCGGGGGCCCCGACCGGGGAGCTGTTTTTT
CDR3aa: CASSPGVAGAPTGELFF

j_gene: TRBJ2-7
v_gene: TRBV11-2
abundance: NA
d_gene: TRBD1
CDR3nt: TGTGCCAGCAGCTTGGACAGGGCGGGGGAGCAGTACTTC
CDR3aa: CASSLDRAGEQYF

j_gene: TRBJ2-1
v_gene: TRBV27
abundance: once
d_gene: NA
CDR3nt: TGTGCCAGCAGTTTATCTACTAACCATGAGCAGTTCTTC
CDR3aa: CASSLSTNHEQFF

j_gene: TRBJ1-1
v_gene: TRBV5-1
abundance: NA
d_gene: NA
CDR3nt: TGCGCCAGCAGCTTGGTTGGGGCCATGAACACTGAAGCTTTCTTT
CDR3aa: CASSLVGAMNTEAFF

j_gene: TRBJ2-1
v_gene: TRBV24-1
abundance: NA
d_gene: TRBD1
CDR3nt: TGTGCCACCAGTGGGACACGTCGGACAGGGGAAGGCTCCTACAATGAGCAGTTCTTC
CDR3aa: CATSGTRRTGEGSYNEQFF

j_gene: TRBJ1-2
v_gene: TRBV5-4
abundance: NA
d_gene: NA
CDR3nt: TGTGCCAGCAGCTTGGATTTTTACAGCCCCTATGGCTACACCTTC
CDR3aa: CASSLDFYSPYGYTF